This T cell receptor beta chain originates from a study of T cell responses to AZD1222 COVID-19 vaccine. The method was immunoSEQ multiplex PCR; TCRdb's version includes in-frame clones alone and lacks a portion of them. Of 200,000 to 250,000 clones in the sample, around 93% were seen once. Germline V gene lookup returns CDR1 LNHDA and CDR2 SQIVND (reference sequence). Trimming left V 6 bases short and J 4 bases short, with 18 bases between. The CDR3 covers 15 residues. Study-wide points: Mostly white British, mostly female donors; authors suggested clonal diversity may be underestimated. The span of vaccine-associated CD4 TCRs extended across spike, with dominance at 160-218 and 743-854. The breadth and depth of Spike-specific TCRs increased once two AZD1222 doses had been given.

Note on this clone: Its antigen is currently unknown.

The chain carries TRBV19 and TRBJ1-2; D might be TRBD1 (5 bases). The TCR was taken from an adult in good health. Here the sequenced sample was peripheral blood, taken on day 0 of MenACWY control vaccination. The CDR3 reads CASSPHGGSGYGYTF. CDR3 nucleotides: TGTGCCAGTAGCCCACATGGGGGTAGTGGCTATGGCTACACCTTC.